The sequence of this T cell receptor beta chain was determined in a study of Tregs in tolerant kidney transplant recipients. Overall study results and limits: No direct test of biological reproducibility was done here. Activated donor B cell expansion appeared to reveal the most relevant donor-specific TCRbeta repertoire. Findings come from small patient numbers and require larger validation.

The protocol was immunoSEQ multiplex PCR, while the TCRdb copy is restricted to in-frame clones and leaves out a portion. This table has over 50,000 clones, around 83% appearing once. This CDR3 has 16 amino acids. The germline CDR1 and CDR2 sequences are SGHDN and FVKESK. With V trimmed by 2 bases and J by 4 bases, 6 bases remained unmatched. CD4+CD25+CD127- Tregs, CD4+CD25- non-Tregs, CD4 and CD8 cells were sorted. About this clone: What it recognizes is unknown.

The TCR comes from a human donor in good health. This rearrangement joins TRBV14 to TRBJ1-3; 9 nucleotides align to TRBD1. The specimen sequenced was CD4+ T cells from blood. The CDR3 DNA reads TGTGCCAGCAGCCAAAATATCGGGACAGGGGGAAACACCATATATTTT. Residues: CASSQNIGTGGNTIYF.